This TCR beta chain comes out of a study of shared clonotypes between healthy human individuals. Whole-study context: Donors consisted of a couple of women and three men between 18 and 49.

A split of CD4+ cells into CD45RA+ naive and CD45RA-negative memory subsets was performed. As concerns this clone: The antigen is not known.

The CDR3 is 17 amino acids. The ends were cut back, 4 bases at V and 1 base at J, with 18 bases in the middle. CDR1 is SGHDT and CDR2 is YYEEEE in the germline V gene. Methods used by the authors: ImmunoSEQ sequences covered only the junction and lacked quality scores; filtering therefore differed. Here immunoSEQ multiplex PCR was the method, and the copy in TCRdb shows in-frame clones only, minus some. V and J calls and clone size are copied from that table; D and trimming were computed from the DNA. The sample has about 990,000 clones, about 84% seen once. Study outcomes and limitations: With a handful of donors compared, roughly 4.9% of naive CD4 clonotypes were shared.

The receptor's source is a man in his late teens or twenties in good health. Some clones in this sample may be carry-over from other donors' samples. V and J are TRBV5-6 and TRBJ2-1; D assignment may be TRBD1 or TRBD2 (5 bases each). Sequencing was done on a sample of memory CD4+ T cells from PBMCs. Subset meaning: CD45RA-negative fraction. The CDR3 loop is CASSLGTVGGSYNEQFF. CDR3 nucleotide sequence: TGTGCCAGCAGCCTGGGGACGGTAGGCGGGTCCTACAATGAGCAGTTCTTC.